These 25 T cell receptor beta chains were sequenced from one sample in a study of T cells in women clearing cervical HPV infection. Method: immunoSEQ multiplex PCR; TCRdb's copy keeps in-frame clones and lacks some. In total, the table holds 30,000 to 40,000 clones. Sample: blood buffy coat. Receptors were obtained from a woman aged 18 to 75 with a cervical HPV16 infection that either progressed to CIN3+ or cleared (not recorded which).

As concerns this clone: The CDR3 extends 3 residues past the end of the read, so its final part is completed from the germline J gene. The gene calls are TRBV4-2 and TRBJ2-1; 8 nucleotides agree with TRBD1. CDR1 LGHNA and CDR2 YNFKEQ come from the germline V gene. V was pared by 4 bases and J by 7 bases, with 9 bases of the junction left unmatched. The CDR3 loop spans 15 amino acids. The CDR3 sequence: CASSLRQGIKNEQFF. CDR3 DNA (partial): TGTGCCAGCAGCCTCCGACAGGGGATCAAGAATGAG.

The CDR3 bases that were read are TGTGCCAGCAGTTTTACAGCCTATGGC. Its translation: CASSFTAYG. The complete CDR3 sequence is CASSFTAYGYTF. The rearrangement uses TRBV12-3 or TRBV12-4 and TRBJ1-2, with D unresolved. Read coverage stops 3 residues before the CDR3 terminus; the germline J gene supplies the remainder. V was clipped by 3 bases and J by 4 bases, with 6 bases between them. This CDR3 is 12 amino acids long.

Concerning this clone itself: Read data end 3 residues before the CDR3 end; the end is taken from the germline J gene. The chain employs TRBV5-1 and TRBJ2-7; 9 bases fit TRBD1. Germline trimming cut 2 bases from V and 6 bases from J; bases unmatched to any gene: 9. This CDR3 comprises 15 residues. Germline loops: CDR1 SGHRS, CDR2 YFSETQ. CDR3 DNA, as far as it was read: TGCGCCAGCAGCTTAAATGGACAGGGGATTTCCGAG. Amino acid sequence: CASSLNGQGISE. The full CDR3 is CASSLNGQGISEQYF.

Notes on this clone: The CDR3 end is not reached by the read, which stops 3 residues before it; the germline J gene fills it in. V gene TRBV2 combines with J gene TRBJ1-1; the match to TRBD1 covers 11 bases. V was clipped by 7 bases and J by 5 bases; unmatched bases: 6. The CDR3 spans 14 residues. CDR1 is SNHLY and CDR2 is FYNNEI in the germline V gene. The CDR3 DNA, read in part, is TGTGCCAGCATGATCGGGACAGGGGGTACTGAA. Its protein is CASMIGTGGTE. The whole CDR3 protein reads CASMIGTGGTEAFF.

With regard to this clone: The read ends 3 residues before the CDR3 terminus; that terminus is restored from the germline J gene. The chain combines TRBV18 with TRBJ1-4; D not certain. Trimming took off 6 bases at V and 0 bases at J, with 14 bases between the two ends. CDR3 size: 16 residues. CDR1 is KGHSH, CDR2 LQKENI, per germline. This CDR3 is CASSPTRQATNEKLFF. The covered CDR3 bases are TGTGCCAGCTCGCCGACAAGACAAGCAACTAATGAAAAA.

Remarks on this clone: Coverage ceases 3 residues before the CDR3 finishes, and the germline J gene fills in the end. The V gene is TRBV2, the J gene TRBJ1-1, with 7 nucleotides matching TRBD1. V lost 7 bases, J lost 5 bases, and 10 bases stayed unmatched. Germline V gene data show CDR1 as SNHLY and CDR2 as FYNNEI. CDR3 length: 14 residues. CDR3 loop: CASTLDRVGTEAFF. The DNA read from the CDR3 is TGTGCCAGCACCCTTGACAGGGTCGGAACTGAA.

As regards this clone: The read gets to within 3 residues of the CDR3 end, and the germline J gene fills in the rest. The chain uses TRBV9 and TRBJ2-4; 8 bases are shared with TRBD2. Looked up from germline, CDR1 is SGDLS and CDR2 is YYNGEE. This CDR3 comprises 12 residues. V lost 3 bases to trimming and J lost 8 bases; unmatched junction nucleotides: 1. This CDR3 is CASSAGGDIQYF. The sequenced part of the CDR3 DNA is TGTGCCAGCAGCGCGGGGGGGGACATT.

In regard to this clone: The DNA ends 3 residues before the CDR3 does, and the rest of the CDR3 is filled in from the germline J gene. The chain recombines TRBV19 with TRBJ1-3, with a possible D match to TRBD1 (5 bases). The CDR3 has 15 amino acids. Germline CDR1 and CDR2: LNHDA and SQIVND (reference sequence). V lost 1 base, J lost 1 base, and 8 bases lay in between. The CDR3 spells CASSIGGASGNTIYF. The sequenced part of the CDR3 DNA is TGTGCCAGTAGTATAGGGGGCGCTTCTGGAAACACC.

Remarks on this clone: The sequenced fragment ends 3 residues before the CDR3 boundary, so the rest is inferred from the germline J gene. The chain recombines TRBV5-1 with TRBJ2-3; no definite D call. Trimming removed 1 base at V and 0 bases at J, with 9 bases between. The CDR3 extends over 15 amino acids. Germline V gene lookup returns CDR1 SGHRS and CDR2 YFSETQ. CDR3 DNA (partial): TGCGCCAGCAGCTTGTATGAAGGGAGCACAGATACG. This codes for CASSLYEGSTDT. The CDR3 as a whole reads CASSLYEGSTDTQYF.

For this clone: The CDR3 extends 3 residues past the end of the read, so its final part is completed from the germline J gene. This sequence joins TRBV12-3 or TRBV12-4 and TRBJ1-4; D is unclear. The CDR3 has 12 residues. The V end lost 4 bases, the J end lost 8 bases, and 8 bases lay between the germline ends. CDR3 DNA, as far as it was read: TGTGCCAGCAGTTGGCGGGGAGAAAAA. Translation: CASSWRGEK. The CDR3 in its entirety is CASSWRGEKLFF.

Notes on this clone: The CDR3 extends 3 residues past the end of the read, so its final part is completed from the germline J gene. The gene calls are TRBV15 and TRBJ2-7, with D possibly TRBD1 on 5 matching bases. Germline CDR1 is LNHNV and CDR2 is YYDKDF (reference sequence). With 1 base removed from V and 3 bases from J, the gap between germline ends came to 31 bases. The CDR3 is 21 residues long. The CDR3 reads CATSRVRKKAYLRRGYYEQYF. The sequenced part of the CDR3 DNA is TGTGCCACCAGCAGAGTTAGGAAAAAGGCCTACTTACGAAGGGGATACTACGAG. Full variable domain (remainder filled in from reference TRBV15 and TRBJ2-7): DAMVIQNPRYQVTQFGKPVTLSCSQTLNHNVMYWYQQKSSQAPKLLFHYYDKDFNNEADTPDNFQSRRPNTSFCFLDIRSPGLGDTAMYLCATSRVRKKAYLRRGYYEQYFGPGTRLTVT.

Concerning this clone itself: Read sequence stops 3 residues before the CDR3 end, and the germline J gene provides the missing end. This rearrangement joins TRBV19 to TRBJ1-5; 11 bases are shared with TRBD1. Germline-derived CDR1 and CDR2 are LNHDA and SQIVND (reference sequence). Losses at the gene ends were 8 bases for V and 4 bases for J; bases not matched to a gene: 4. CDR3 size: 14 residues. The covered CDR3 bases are TGTGCCAGTCGGGACAGGGGGACTAATCAGCCC. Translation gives CASRDRGTNQP. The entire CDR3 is CASRDRGTNQPQHF.

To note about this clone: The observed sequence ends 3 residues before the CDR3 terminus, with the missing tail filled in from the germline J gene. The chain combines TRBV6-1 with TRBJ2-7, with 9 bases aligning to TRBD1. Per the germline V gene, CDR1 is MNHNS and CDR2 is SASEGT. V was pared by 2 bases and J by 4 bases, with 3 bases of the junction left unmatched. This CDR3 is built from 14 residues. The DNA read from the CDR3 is TGTGCCAGCAGTGAACGGACAGGGGTGTACGAG. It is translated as CASSERTGVYE. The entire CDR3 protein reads CASSERTGVYEQYF.

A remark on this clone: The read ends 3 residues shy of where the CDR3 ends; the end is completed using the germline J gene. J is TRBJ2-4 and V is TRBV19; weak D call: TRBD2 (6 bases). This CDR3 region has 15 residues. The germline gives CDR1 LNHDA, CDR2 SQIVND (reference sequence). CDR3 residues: CASSIWLGTDYGQYF. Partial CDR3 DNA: TGTGCCAGTAGTATTTGGTTGGGCACGGACTATGGT.

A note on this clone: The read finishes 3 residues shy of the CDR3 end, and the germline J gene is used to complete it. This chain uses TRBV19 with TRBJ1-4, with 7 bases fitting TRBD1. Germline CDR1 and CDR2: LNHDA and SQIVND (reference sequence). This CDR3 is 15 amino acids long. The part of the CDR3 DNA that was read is TGTGCCAGTAGTATACCCGGGACAGAACATTCACCA. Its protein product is CASSIPGTEHSP. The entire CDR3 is CASSIPGTEHSPLFF.

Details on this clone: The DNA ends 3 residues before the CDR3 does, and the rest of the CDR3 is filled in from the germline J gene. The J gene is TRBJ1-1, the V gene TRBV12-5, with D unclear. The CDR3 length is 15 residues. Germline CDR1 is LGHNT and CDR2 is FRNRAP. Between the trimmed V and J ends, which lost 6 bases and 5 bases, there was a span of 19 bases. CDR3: CASGVEKGPSTEAFF. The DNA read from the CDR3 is TGTGCTAGTGGCGTCGAAAAAGGGCCTTCGACTGAA.

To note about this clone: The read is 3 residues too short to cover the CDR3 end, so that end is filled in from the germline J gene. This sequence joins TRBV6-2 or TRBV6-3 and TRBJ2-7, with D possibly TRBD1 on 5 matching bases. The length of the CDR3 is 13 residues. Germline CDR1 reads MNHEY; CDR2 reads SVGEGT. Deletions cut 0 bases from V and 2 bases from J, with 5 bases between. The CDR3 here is CASSYSDTYEQYF. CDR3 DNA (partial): TGTGCCAGCAGTTACTCGGACACCTACGAG.

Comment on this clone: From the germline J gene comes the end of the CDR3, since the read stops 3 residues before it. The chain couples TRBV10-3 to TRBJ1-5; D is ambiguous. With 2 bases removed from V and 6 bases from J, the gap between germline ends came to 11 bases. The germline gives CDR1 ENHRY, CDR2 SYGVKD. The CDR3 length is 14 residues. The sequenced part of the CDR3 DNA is TGTGCCATCAGTGAGCCCGGGGATGGTCAGCCC. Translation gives CAISEPGDGQP. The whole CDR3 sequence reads CAISEPGDGQPQHF.

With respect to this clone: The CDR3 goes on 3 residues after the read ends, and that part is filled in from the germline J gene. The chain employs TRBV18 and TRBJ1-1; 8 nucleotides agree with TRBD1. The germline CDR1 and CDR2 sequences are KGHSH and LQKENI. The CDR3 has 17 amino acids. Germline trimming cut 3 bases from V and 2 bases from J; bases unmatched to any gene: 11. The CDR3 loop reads CASSPTLGQGPNTEAFF. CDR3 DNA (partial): TGTGCCAGCTCACCGACCCTCGGACAGGGACCCAACACTGAA.

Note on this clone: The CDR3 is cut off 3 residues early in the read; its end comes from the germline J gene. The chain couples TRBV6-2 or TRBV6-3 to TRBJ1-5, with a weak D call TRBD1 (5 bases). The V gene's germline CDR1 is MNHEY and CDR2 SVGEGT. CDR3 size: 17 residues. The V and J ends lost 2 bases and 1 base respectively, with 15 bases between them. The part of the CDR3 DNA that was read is TGTGCCAGCAGTTACACGCCCGCGGGGACCAGCAATCAGCCC. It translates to CASSYTPAGTSNQP. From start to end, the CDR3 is CASSYTPAGTSNQPQHF.

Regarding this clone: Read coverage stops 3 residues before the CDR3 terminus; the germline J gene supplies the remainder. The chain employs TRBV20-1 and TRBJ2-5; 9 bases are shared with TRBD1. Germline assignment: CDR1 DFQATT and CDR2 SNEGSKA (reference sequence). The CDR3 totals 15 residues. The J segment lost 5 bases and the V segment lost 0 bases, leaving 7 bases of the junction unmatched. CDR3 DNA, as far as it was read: TGCAGTGCTAGAGATGGGGACAGGGTTGGGGAGACC. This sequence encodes CSARDGDRVGET. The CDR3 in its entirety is CSARDGDRVGETQYF.

CDR3 residues: CASTPNWGGNYGQYF. CDR3 bases read: TGTGCCAGCACACCGAACTGGGGGGGGAACTATGGT. The V gene is TRBV19, the J gene TRBJ2-4, with 7 bases that match TRBD2. The CDR3 end lies 3 residues beyond the end of the read and is filled in from the germline J gene. Germline CDR1 and CDR2: LNHDA and SQIVND (reference sequence). The CDR3 is 15 residues long.

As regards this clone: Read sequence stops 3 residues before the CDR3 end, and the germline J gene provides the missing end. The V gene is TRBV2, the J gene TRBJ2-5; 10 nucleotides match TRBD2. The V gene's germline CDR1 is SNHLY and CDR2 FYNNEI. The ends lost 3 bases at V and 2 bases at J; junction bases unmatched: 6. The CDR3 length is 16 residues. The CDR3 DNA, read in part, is TGTGCCAGCAGTGAGGGAGCGGGGGGGACTCAAGAGACC. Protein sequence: CASSEGAGGTQET. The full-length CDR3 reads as CASSEGAGGTQETQYF.

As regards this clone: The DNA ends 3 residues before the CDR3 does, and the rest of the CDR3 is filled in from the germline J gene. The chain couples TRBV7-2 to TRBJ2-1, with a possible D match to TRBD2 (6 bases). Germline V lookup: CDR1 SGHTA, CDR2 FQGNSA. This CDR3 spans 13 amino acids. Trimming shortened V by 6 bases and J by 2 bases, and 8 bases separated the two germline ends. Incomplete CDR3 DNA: TGTGCCAGCAGTTGGACTACCTACAATGAG. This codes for CASSWTTYNE. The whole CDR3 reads CASSWTTYNEQFF.

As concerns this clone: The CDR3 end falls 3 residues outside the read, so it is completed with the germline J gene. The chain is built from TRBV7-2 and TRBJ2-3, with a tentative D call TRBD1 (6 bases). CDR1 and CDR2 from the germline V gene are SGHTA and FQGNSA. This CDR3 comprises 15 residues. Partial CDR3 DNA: TGTGCCAGCAGCTTATGGAAACAGGGTCTGGAGACG. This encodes CASSLWKQGLET. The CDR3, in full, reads CASSLWKQGLETQYF.